This TCR beta chain derives from a study of CD8 T cells in ankylosing spondylitis. This clonotype showed up just a few times. Antigen: not known. Findings of the study overall: A TCR beta motif made of about eight highly homologous variants seemed typical of ankylosing spondylitis blood. Previously reported in reactive arthritis synovial fluid and blood were some of the motif variants.

In TCRdb, the 5' RACE reads were re-called with MiXCR into one record per CDR3 protein. The sample carries 30,000 to 40,000 distinct CDR3 sequences, less than 4% recorded once. Sequencing was carried out using blood, either unsorted or a sorted T cell fraction (not recorded which). The receptor's source is a male donor with ankylosing spondylitis or in good health (not recorded which).

The CDR3 DNA is TGTGCCAGCAGCGTAGCGGGGTTGGGTGGCTACACCTTC. This encodes CASSVAGLGGYTF. This chain connects TRBV9 to TRBJ1-2; D remains unclear. The CDR3 length is 13 residues. Trimming pared 0 bases from V and 7 bases from J, leaving 10 bases between. From germline, CDR1 is SGDLS and CDR2 YYNGEE.